The entry below gives a single T cell receptor (beta chain) sequence along with its context. This sample stems from a study of blood T cell repertoires in COVID-19. Study details: COVID-19 samples, acute and convalescent, were from the United States, Italy and Spain. Sample material is recorded as cDNA or gDNA derived from T cells, B-cell-depleted T cells, or PBMCs.

The protocol was immunoSEQ multiplex PCR, while the TCRdb copy is restricted to in-frame clones and leaves out a portion. In the table there are 200,000 to 250,000 clones, 87% of which are singletons. The V end was cut by 4 bases, the J end by 1 base, with 7 bases between. CDR1 is LGHDT, CDR2 YNNKEL, per germline (reference sequence). The CDR3 spans 13 residues. The chain links TRBV3-1 (or the pseudogene TRBV3-2) to TRBJ2-5; no definite D call. Sequenced input: peripheral blood. The sequence derives from a young woman who had recovered from COVID-19. The CDR3 is CASSPPIQETQYF. As DNA, the CDR3 is TGTGCCAGCAGCCCCCCCATCCAAGAGACCCAGTACTTC.